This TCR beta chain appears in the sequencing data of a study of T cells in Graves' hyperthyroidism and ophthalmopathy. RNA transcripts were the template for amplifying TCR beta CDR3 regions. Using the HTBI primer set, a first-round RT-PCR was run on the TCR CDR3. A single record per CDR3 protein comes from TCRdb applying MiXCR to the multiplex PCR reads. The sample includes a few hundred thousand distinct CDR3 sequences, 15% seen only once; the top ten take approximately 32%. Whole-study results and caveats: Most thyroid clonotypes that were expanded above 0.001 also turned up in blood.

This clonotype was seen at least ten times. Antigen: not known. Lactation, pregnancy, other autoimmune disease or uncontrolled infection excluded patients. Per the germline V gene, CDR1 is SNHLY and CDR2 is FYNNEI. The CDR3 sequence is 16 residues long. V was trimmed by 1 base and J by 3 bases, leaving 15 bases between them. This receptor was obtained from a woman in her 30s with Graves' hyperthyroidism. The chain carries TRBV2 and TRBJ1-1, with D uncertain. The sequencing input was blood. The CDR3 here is CASSEVLRAADTEAFF. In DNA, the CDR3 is TGTGCCAGCAGTGAAGTCCTACGGGCAGCTGACACTGAAGCTTTCTTT.